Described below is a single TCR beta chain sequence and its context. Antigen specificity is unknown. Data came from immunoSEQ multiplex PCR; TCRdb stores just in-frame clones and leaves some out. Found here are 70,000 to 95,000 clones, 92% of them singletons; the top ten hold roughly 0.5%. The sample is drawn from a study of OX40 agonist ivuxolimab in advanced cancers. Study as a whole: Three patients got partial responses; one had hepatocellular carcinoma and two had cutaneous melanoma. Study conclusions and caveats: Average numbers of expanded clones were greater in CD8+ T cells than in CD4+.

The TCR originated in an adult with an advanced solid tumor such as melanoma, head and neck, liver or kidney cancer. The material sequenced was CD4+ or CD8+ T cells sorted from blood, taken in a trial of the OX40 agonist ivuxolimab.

The CDR3 loop is CASSLAFYEQYF. The CDR3 nucleotides read TGTGCCAGCAGCTTAGCCTTCTACGAGCAGTACTTC. The chain combines TRBV11-2 with TRBJ2-7; D remains unclear. V lost 1 base, J lost 3 bases, and 4 bases lay in between. The CDR3 loop spans 12 amino acids. Germline V gene sequence: CDR1 SGHAT, CDR2 FQNNGV.